The 24 T cell receptor beta chains reported below all come from one sample, sequenced in a study of graft-versus-host responses after intestinal transplantation. Using immunoSEQ multiplex PCR, the repertoire was profiled, and TCRdb retains in-frame clones only, with some absent. Of over 100,000 clones listed, about 92% are singletons. Their specific antigens are unknown. The sample consisted of unstimulated CD4+ T cells sorted from spleen or lymph node cells, taken before transplant. The source is a human donor who was the organ donor for an intestinal transplant.

This clone has just one count. The chain employs TRBV29-1 and TRBJ2-5, with 8 nucleotides matching TRBD1. Germline CDR1 and CDR2: SQVTM and ANQGSEA. V dropped 7 bases and J dropped 5; count of bases not matched to a gene: 6. The CDR3 contains 12 residues. CDR3 coding DNA: TGCAGCGCCACGACAGGGGATGAGACCCAGTACTTC. Encoded protein: CSATTGDETQYF.

The chain joins TRBV5-4 to TRBJ2-7; 11 bases map to TRBD2. The J segment lost 0 bases and the V segment lost 4 bases, leaving 3 bases of the junction unmatched. CDR1 SGHNT and CDR2 YYREEE come from the germline V gene (reference sequence). This CDR3 is built from 15 residues. The CDR3 loop is CASSKLAGDSYEQYF. In nucleotides, the CDR3 is TGTGCCAGCAGCAAACTAGCGGGGGACTCCTACGAGCAGTACTTC.

This clone has a handful of counts. V gene TRBV4-3 combines with J gene TRBJ1-3, with TRBD1 as a possible D gene (6 bases). The CDR3 is 14 amino acids. Trimming took off 4 bases at V and 4 bases at J, with 11 bases between the two ends. Germline lookup yields CDR1 LGHNA and CDR2 YSLEER. Here the CDR3 reads CASSRDRLGNTIYF. DNA of the CDR3: TGCGCCAGCAGCCGAGACAGGTTGGGAAACACCATATATTTT.

The chain has TRBV7-9 and TRBJ1-1; D is unresolved. Germline V gives CDR1 SEHNR, CDR2 FQNEAQ (reference sequence). CDR3 length: 13 residues. The V and J ends lost 5 bases and 2 bases respectively, with 9 bases between them. The CDR3 nucleotides are TGTGCCAGCAGCCGACCGGTTAACACTGAAGCTTTCTTT. Its translation is CASSRPVNTEAFF. Combining the CDR3 with reference TRBV7-9 and TRBJ1-1 gives the whole variable domain DTGVSQNPRHKITKRGQNVTFRCDPISEHNRLYWYRQTLGQGPEFLTYFQNEAQLEKSRLLSDRFSAERPKGSFSTLEIQRTEQGDSAMYLCASSRPVNTEAFFGQGTRLTVV.

The gene calls are TRBV4-1 and TRBJ1-2; 9 nucleotides align to TRBD1. CDR1 is MGHRA, CDR2 YSYEKL, per germline. V gave up 3 bases and J gave up 0 bases; unmatched junction bases: 5. The CDR3 runs 16 residues. CDR3 in DNA: TGCGCCAGCAGCCAGGGTACAGGGGGCTCTAACTATGGCTACACCTTC. The encoded protein is CASSQGTGGSNYGYTF.

The gene calls are TRBV5-4 and TRBJ1-2; D uncertain. Trimming removed 1 base at V and 6 bases at J, with 4 bases between. The CDR3 runs 11 residues. Germline-derived CDR1 and CDR2 are SGHNT and YYREEE (reference sequence). CDR3 region: CASSLSDGYTF. DNA for the CDR3: TGTGCCAGCAGCTTGTCGGATGGCTACACCTTC.

This rearrangement joins TRBV4-1 to TRBJ1-2; D uncertain. The CDR3 consists of 15 residues. CDR1 and CDR2 (germline): MGHRA, YSYEKL. The V end lost 1 base, the J end lost 5 bases, and 14 bases lay between the germline ends. The CDR3 region is CASSQVSVTYYGYTF. The CDR3 nucleotides are TGCGCCAGCAGCCAAGTTTCAGTCACCTATTATGGCTACACCTTC.

The V gene is TRBV5-4, the J gene TRBJ1-2; D uncertain. Germline V lookup: CDR1 SGHNT, CDR2 YYREEE (reference sequence). Trimming took 4 bases from V and 5 from J, leaving 15 bases between them. The CDR3 sequence is 14 residues long. CDR3 nucleotides: TGTGCCAGCAGCCTCTTGGGGAGGGATTATGGCTACACCTTC. Residues: CASSLLGRDYGYTF.

The chain links TRBV30 to TRBJ2-2; a possible D gene is TRBD1 (5 bases). Looked up from germline, CDR1 is GTSNPN and CDR2 is SVGIG (reference sequence). CDR3 length equals 12 residues. The ends were cut back, 4 bases at V and 5 bases at J, with 8 bases in the middle. This chain's CDR3 is CAWMKGTGELFF. For the CDR3, the DNA is TGTGCCTGGATGAAGGGGACCGGGGAGCTGTTTTTT.

V is TRBV6-1 and J is TRBJ1-5, with D unresolved. The CDR3 length is 13 residues. V was clipped by 4 bases and J by 0 bases, with 4 bases between them. The germline gives CDR1 MNHNS, CDR2 SASEGT. The CDR3 nucleotides read TGTGCCAGCAGTGTCCATAGCAATCAGCCCCAGCATTTT. As protein: CASSVHSNQPQHF.

The chain recombines TRBV5-1 with TRBJ2-3; 11 bases agree with TRBD2. The V segment lost 7 bases and the J segment 0 bases; nucleotides outside the gene matches: 13. There are 18 residues in the CDR3. Germline V gene sequence: CDR1 SGHRS, CDR2 YFSETQ. The CDR3 is CASSNLAGGTASTDTQYF. The CDR3, as DNA: TGCGCCAGCTCGAACTTAGCGGGAGGGACAGCTAGCACAGATACGCAGTATTTT. Full variable domain (outside the CDR3, taken from reference TRBV5-1 and TRBJ2-3): KAGVTQTPRYLIKTRGQQVTLSCSPISGHRSVSWYQQTPGQGLQFLFEYFSETQRNKGNFPGRFSGRQFSNSRSEMNVSTLELGDSALYLCASSNLAGGTASTDTQYFGPGTRLTVL.

The J gene is TRBJ2-7, the V gene TRBV7-9, with D perhaps assigned TRBD1 or TRBD2 (5 bases each). The germline CDR1 and CDR2 sequences are SEHNR and FQNEAQ (reference sequence). This CDR3 comprises 12 residues. Trimming stripped 5 bases from V and 6 bases from J, with 11 bases between. CDR3 region: CASSPRGGEQYF. CDR3 in DNA: TGTGCCAGCAGCCCTCGTGGGGGCGAGCAGTACTTC. The whole variable domain, filled in from reference TRBV7-9 and TRBJ2-7, reads DTGVSQNPRHKITKRGQNVTFRCDPISEHNRLYWYRQTLGQGPEFLTYFQNEAQLEKSRLLSDRFSAERPKGSFSTLEIQRTEQGDSAMYLCASSPRGGEQYFGPGTRLTVT.

The rearrangement links TRBV19 to TRBJ1-5; no reliable D call. V lost 0 bases, J lost 6 bases, and 6 bases lay in between. The CDR3 loop spans 13 amino acids. Germline V gene sequence: CDR1 LNHDA, CDR2 SQIVND (reference sequence). The chain's CDR3 is CASSIDRVQPQHF. In DNA, the CDR3 is TGTGCCAGTAGTATAGATCGAGTTCAGCCCCAGCATTTT.

The chain links TRBV18 to TRBJ1-5; no reliable D call. Germline V gives CDR1 KGHSH, CDR2 LQKENI. V was trimmed by 1 base and J by 4 bases, leaving 8 bases between them. This CDR3 spans 14 amino acids. CDR3 bases: TGTGCCAGCTCACCACGAACGGGGAATCAGCCCCAGCATTTT. This codes for CASSPRTGNQPQHF.

This clone was seen only once. The gene calls are TRBV28 and TRBJ1-2; TRBD1 aligns across 9 bases. CDR1 is MDHEN and CDR2 is SYDVKM in the germline V gene. This CDR3 region has 14 residues. Unmatched junction bases numbered 4, after V lost 8 bases and J lost 0 bases. The CDR3 region is CASRTGVTNYGYTF. CDR3 DNA sequence: TGTGCCAGCCGGACAGGGGTTACTAACTATGGCTACACCTTC.

This clone was detected only once. V and J are TRBV5-1 and TRBJ2-5, with 8 bases lining up with TRBD2. The trim removed 4 bases at V and 4 bases at J, leaving 15 bases unmatched. Germline CDR1 is SGHRS and CDR2 is YFSETQ. The CDR3 contains 17 residues. CDR3 coding DNA: TGCGCCAGCAGCCACGGACTAGCCGATCCGTTCGGAGAGACCCAGTACTTC. Its protein product is CASSHGLADPFGETQYF.

About this clone: The DNA is left out, because the CDR3 cannot be placed on it with certainty; the CDR3 is given as TCRdb lists it. The V and J genes are TRBV19 and TRBJ2-2; no check of the table's D call, TRBD2, against the DNA was made. Looked up from germline, CDR1 is LNHDA and CDR2 is SQIVND (reference sequence). The CDR3 has 15 amino acids, counting both end residues. The CDR3 region is CASSTSAANTGELFF.

This chain connects TRBV4-2 to TRBJ2-5; no reliable D call. The CDR3 runs 17 residues. Germline loops: CDR1 LGHNA, CDR2 YNFKEQ. V was clipped by 5 bases and J by 5 bases, with 24 bases between them. The CDR3 DNA is TGTGCCAGCAGCAATCCCTACAGTCGGGCGGTGGGGGAGACCCAGTACTTC. Amino acids: CASSNPYSRAVGETQYF.

In this sample, this clone turned up once. The rearrangement uses TRBV19 and TRBJ2-1; D is perhaps TRBD1 or TRBD2 (5 bases each). Germline V gene sequence: CDR1 LNHDA, CDR2 SQIVND (reference sequence). Between the trimmed V and J ends, which lost 0 bases and 2 bases, there was a span of 11 bases. The CDR3 length is 16 residues. As DNA, the CDR3 is TGTGCCAGTAGTATAGATCCAGGGAGCCCCTACAATGAGCAGTTCTTC. Its translation: CASSIDPGSPYNEQFF.

The chain is built from TRBV29-1 and TRBJ2-7, with 9 positions matching TRBD1. The CDR3 runs 13 residues. With V trimmed by 6 bases and J by 5 bases, 8 bases remained unmatched. Germline V gene data show CDR1 as SQVTM and CDR2 as ANQGSEA. The CDR3 DNA follows: TGCAGCGTCGTCTCCTGGACAGGGGACGAGCAGTACTTC. Residues: CSVVSWTGDEQYF.

The chain couples TRBV6-1 to TRBJ2-7; 10 nucleotides match TRBD2. Germline V gene sequence: CDR1 MNHNS, CDR2 SASEGT. The V segment lost 6 bases and the J segment 5 bases; nucleotides outside the gene matches: 7. This CDR3 is 14 amino acids long. CDR3 amino acids: CASRPGLAIHEQYF. CDR3 in DNA: TGTGCCAGCAGGCCGGGACTAGCGATCCACGAGCAGTACTTC.

The chain links TRBV29-1 to TRBJ2-2; D remains unclear. The CDR3 runs to 14 residues. The germline V and J ends were trimmed by 3 bases and 3 bases, with 11 bases remaining between them. CDR1 SQVTM and CDR2 ANQGSEA come from the germline V gene. The CDR3 DNA reads as TGCAGCGTTGACGGGCGTGCGGACACCGGGGAGCTGTTTTTT. Protein sequence: CSVDGRADTGELFF.

The chain uses TRBV19 and TRBJ2-5; D perhaps matches TRBD1 (5 bases). There are 13 residues in the CDR3. V dropped 0 bases and J dropped 6 bases, with 8 bases sitting between them. Germline loops: CDR1 LNHDA, CDR2 SQIVND (reference sequence). The CDR3 DNA is TGTGCCAGTAGTATAGATAGGGGAAAGACCCAGTACTTC. Its protein product is CASSIDRGKTQYF.

The chain is built from TRBV5-4 and TRBJ2-3; no reliable D call. The CDR3 spans 14 residues. Trimming removed 4 bases at V and 0 bases at J, with 9 bases between. The V gene's germline CDR1 is SGHNT and CDR2 YYREEE (reference sequence). CDR3 sequence: CASSRRVSTDTQYF. The CDR3, as DNA: TGTGCCAGCAGCCGAAGGGTTAGCACAGATACGCAGTATTTT.